The present entry profiles one T cell receptor (beta chain) with its context. Through a sample-barcoded 5' primer and a J-beta primer mix, a second PCR was run for roughly 7 to 11 cycles. In TCRdb, the 5' RACE reads were re-called with MiXCR into one record per CDR3 protein. The data show roughly 1.5 million distinct CDR3 sequences, around 40% seen once. The data were obtained in a study of blood T cells in healthy people across ages. Study context: Per two T cells, template switching captured roughly one barcoded beta molecule.

Germline V gene lookup returns CDR1 SGHVS and CDR2 FQNEAQ. This CDR3 has 17 amino acids. V was clipped by 3 bases and J by 2 bases, with 14 bases between them. The specimen sequenced was blood. The source of this sequence is a woman aged 18-29 years in good health. The chain joins TRBV7-8 to TRBJ1-6, with a weak D call TRBD1 (6 bases). The CDR3 is CASSFRSRGAYNSPLHF. CDR3 DNA sequence: TGTGCCAGCAGCTTCCGTTCTAGGGGGGCCTATAATTCACCCCTCCACTTT.